The 30 T cell receptor beta chains given below trace back to one sample, sequenced in a study of T-cell reconstitution after alpha-beta-depleted transplantation in children. Construction of the TCRbeta library involved unique molecular identifiers. TCRdb itself ran the PCR reads through MiXCR, one entry per CDR3 protein. There are some 600,000 distinct CDR3 sequences in the sample; approximately 12% occur only once, and approximately 2.1% lies in the top ten. This specimen consisted of PBMCs, mostly from graft donor cells, obtained 360 days after TCRalphabeta/CD19-depleted stem cell transplant. These receptor sequences come from a male patient under 18 who had a stem cell transplant for acute myeloid leukemia, so the T cells may come from the graft donor.

This sequence joins TRBV20-1 and TRBJ2-3; D is perhaps TRBD2 (6 bases). The V gene's germline CDR1 is DFQATT and CDR2 SNEGSKA (reference sequence). Trimming stripped 0 bases from V and 6 bases from J, with 16 bases between. This CDR3 is 15 amino acids long. The CDR3 region is CSARDRGTPRDTQYF. CDR3 DNA: TGCAGTGCTAGAGACCGGGGGACCCCAAGGGATACGCAGTATTTT.

This clonotype came up a few times. The chain is built from TRBV7-2 and TRBJ2-7, with TRBD2 identical over 10 bases. Trimming took 5 bases from V and 2 from J; bases not matched to a gene: 12. Germline V lookup: CDR1 SGHTA, CDR2 FQGNSA. This CDR3 comprises 17 residues. The CDR3 is CASSARVSGRATYEQYF. Written as DNA, the CDR3 is TGTGCCAGCAGCGCCCGGGTAAGCGGGAGGGCCACCTACGAGCAGTACTTC. The full variable domain, in which reference TRBV7-2 and TRBJ2-7 provide the parts outside the CDR3, is GAGVSQSPSNKVTEKGKDVELRCDPISGHTALYWYRQSLGQGLEFLIYFQGNSAPDKSGLPSDRFSAERTGGSVSTLTIQRTQQEDSAVYLCASSARVSGRATYEQYFGPGTRLTVT.

The rearrangement uses TRBV10-3 and TRBJ2-7; 9 bases are shared with TRBD1. This CDR3 is 16 amino acids long. The germline CDR1 and CDR2 sequences are ENHRY and SYGVKD. V lost 4 bases and J lost 12; bases outside the gene matches: 19. CDR3 loop: CAISAWAGTGLSEGYF. The CDR3 bases are TGTGCCATCAGTGCGTGGGCCGGGACAGGGTTATCGGAGGGGTACTTC.

The V and J genes are TRBV28 and TRBJ2-7; 9 bases fit TRBD1. CDR3 length equals 15 residues. The germline gives CDR1 MDHEN, CDR2 SYDVKM. With 11 bases clipped from V and 4 bases from J, the junction kept 15 bases outside the gene matches. CDR3 nucleotide sequence: TGTGCCGGCACTGAGCCGGGACAGGGCTCGTACGAGCAGTACTTC. Translating gives CAGTEPGQGSYEQYF.

In its sample, this clonotype was seen a few times. This chain links TRBV11-2 with TRBJ2-2; 9 bases match TRBD2. V gave up 5 bases and J gave up 4 bases; unmatched junction bases: 5. The CDR3 extends over 15 amino acids. The germline CDR1 and CDR2 sequences are SGHAT and FQNNGV. CDR3 region: CASSLVAGVTGELFF. CDR3 in DNA: TGTGCCAGCAGCCTAGTAGCGGGAGTCACCGGGGAGCTGTTTTTT.

This clonotype was seen a handful of times. This sequence joins TRBV5-1 and TRBJ2-1, with 7 bases matching TRBD2. The CDR3 totals 15 residues. Trimming cost V 4 bases and J 5 bases; bases outside gene matches: 9. In germline, CDR1 is SGHRS, CDR2 YFSETQ. The CDR3: CASSLTRGSNNEQFF. CDR3 nucleotide sequence: TGCGCCAGCAGCCTGACCCGCGGGAGTAACAATGAGCAGTTCTTC. Drawing the rest from reference TRBV5-1 and TRBJ2-1, the complete variable domain is KAGVTQTPRYLIKTRGQQVTLSCSPISGHRSVSWYQQTPGQGLQFLFEYFSETQRNKGNFPGRFSGRQFSNSRSEMNVSTLELGDSALYLCASSLTRGSNNEQFFGPGTRLTVL.

In this sample, this clonotype turned up a few times. This chain uses TRBV6-2 or TRBV6-3 with TRBJ2-2; 9 nucleotides agree with TRBD1. Losses at the gene ends were 5 bases for V and 8 bases for J; bases not matched to a gene: 9. Germline V lookup: CDR1 MNHEY, CDR2 SVGEGT. The CDR3 length is 15 residues. The CDR3 bases are TGTGCCAGCAGTCTAACAGGGGGCGCCGGGGGGGAGCTGTTTTTT. It specifies CASSLTGGAGGELFF.

CDR3 in amino acids: CASSAQSGSSYNEQFF. DNA for the CDR3: TGTGCCAGCAGCGCCCAATCGGGGAGCTCCTACAATGAGCAGTTCTTC. This rearrangement joins TRBV7-3 to TRBJ2-1; D may be TRBD2 (5 bases). The V end was cut by 5 bases, the J end by 0 bases, with 14 bases between. Germline V gene sequence: CDR1 SGHTA, CDR2 FQGTGA. This CDR3 region has 16 residues.

In its sample, this clonotype was seen many times. The V and J genes are TRBV28 and TRBJ1-1; perhaps TRBD1 as D (5 bases). CDR3 length: 14 residues. V was clipped by 3 bases and J by 3 bases, with 11 bases between them. CDR1 is MDHEN, CDR2 SYDVKM, per germline. CDR3 protein: CASSLRGDDTEAFF. CDR3 in DNA: TGTGCCAGCAGTTTGCGAGGGGACGACACTGAAGCTTTCTTT.

The gene calls are TRBV7-9 and TRBJ2-3; TRBD1 matches at 7 bases. CDR1 is SEHNR and CDR2 is FQNEAQ in the germline V gene (reference sequence). The CDR3 length is 14 residues. Trimming at V came to 4 bases and at J to 4 bases, leaving 5 bases not matched to a gene. For the CDR3, the DNA is TGTGCCAGCAGCTCAGACAGGGACCCAGATACGCAGTATTTT. Protein sequence: CASSSDRDPDTQYF.

This chain joins TRBV4-2 and TRBJ2-7; TRBD2 aligns across 11 bases. Germline values: CDR1 LGHNA, CDR2 YNFKEQ. The ends lost 0 bases at V and 0 bases at J; junction bases unmatched: 13. This CDR3 spans 20 amino acids. The CDR3 nucleotides read TGTGCCAGCAGCCAAGATTCTGGTCTAGCGGGAGGAGAGAGCTCCTACGAGCAGTACTTC. This encodes CASSQDSGLAGGESSYEQYF.

This clonotype was seen at least ten times. Mismatch with germline at one junction end may stem from a read error. This sequence joins TRBV5-1 and TRBJ2-7; D is ambiguous. Germline V lookup: CDR1 SGHRS, CDR2 YFSETQ. The CDR3 has 11 amino acids. Written as DNA, the CDR3 is TGTGCCAGCAGTTTAAACTACGAGCAGTACTTC. It specifies CASSLNYEQYF.

Only a few counts were recorded for this clonotype. The V call is TRBV28, the J call TRBJ2-7; TRBD1 aligns across 8 bases. Germline CDR1 and CDR2: MDHEN and SYDVKM. The CDR3 is made up of 15 amino acids. The V gene end was trimmed by 2 bases and the J gene end by 0 bases; junction bases not matched to a gene: 3. The CDR3 sequence: CASSLRGQDSYEQYF. DNA of the CDR3: TGTGCCAGCAGTTTACGGGGACAGGACTCCTACGAGCAGTACTTC. Using reference TRBV28 and TRBJ2-7 for the parts outside the CDR3, the full variable domain is DVKVTQSSRYLVKRTGEKVFLECVQDMDHENMFWYRQDPGLGLRLIYFSYDVKMKEKGDIPEGYSVSREKKERFSLILESASTNQTSMYLCASSLRGQDSYEQYFGPGTRLTVT.

This clonotype has a count of ten or more. The V gene is TRBV9, the J gene TRBJ2-7; 7 bases map to TRBD2. Germline V gene data show CDR1 as SGDLS and CDR2 as YYNGEE. The CDR3 runs 16 residues. The ends lost 0 bases at V and 2 bases at J; junction bases unmatched: 8. CDR3 region: CASSVGWPSGTYEQYF. The CDR3 DNA reads TGTGCCAGCAGCGTAGGATGGCCTAGCGGTACCTACGAGCAGTACTTC. The full variable domain, rest sourced from reference TRBV9 and TRBJ2-7, is DSGVTQTPKHLITATGQRVTLRCSPRSGDLSVYWYQQSLDQGLQFLIQYYNGEERAKGNILERFSAQQFPDLHSELNLSSLELGDSALYFCASSVGWPSGTYEQYFGPGTRLTVT.

In its sample, this clonotype was seen many times. The J gene is TRBJ2-3, the V gene TRBV4-3; D not certain. This CDR3 comprises 15 residues. Germline CDR1 and CDR2: LGHNA and YSLEER. V was cut by 0 bases and J by 2 bases, with 9 bases left in between. The CDR3 sequence: CASSQDTINTDTQYF. In DNA, the CDR3 is TGCGCCAGCAGCCAAGATACCATTAACACAGATACGCAGTATTTT.

V gene TRBV13 combines with J gene TRBJ2-7, with D unclear. The CDR3 covers 15 residues. CDR1 and CDR2 from the germline V gene are PRHDT and FYEKMQ (reference sequence). Trimming left V 2 bases short and J 0 bases short, with 11 bases between. The CDR3 DNA follows: TGTGCCAGCAGCTTACGATTTAGCCCCTCCTACGAGCAGTACTTC. Translation gives CASSLRFSPSYEQYF.

This clonotype has at least ten counts. The CDR3 region is CATGTGNSPLHF. In DNA form, the CDR3 reads TGTGCCACCGGGACAGGGAATTCACCCCTCCACTTT. The chain recombines TRBV10-3 with TRBJ1-6, with 9 bases identical to TRBD1. Germline V gives CDR1 ENHRY, CDR2 SYGVKD. V lost 10 bases to trimming and J lost 7 bases; unmatched junction nucleotides: 2. CDR3 length: 12 amino acids.

This clonotype was found a few times. V is TRBV18 and J is TRBJ2-7, with D unresolved. This CDR3 has 15 residues. Trimming pared 3 bases from V and 3 bases from J, leaving 15 bases between. Germline V gene sequence: CDR1 KGHSH, CDR2 LQKENI. CDR3 nucleotides: TGTGCCAGCTCACCGGACCATGCGTTTTACTACGAGCAGTACTTC. It translates to CASSPDHAFYYEQYF.

V is TRBV4-1 and J is TRBJ2-3, with D unresolved. CDR1 and CDR2 from the germline V gene are MGHRA and YSYEKL. The length of the CDR3 is 15 residues. Trimming cost V 3 bases and J 3 bases, with 13 bases left between them. The CDR3 bases are TGCGCCAGCAGCCAGGGCAGCCCCTCGACAGATACGCAGTATTTT. Its translation is CASSQGSPSTDTQYF.

CDR3 sequence (DNA): TGCAGCGCAGAACTAGCGGGAGAGCAGTTCTTC. Translating gives CSAELAGEQFF. The J gene is TRBJ2-1, the V gene TRBV20-1; 10 bases align to TRBD2. Germline V gene sequence: CDR1 DFQATT, CDR2 SNEGSKA (reference sequence). This CDR3 spans 11 amino acids.

The V gene is TRBV6-4, the J gene TRBJ2-3, with 8 bases matching TRBD2. The CDR3 loop spans 16 amino acids. Germline CDR1 is MRHNA and CDR2 is SNTAGT. The trim removed 3 bases at V and 6 bases at J, leaving 11 bases unmatched. The CDR3 loop is CASSERGSGTSDTQYF. For the CDR3, the DNA is TGTGCCAGCAGTGAAAGGGGTAGCGGGACTTCGGATACGCAGTATTTT.

The genes are TRBV7-9 and TRBJ2-5, with D tentatively TRBD2 (6 bases). V shed 10 bases and J shed 0 bases, with 9 bases lying between them. The CDR3 has 12 residues. In germline, CDR1 is SEHNR, CDR2 FQNEAQ (reference sequence). CDR3 in DNA: TGTGCCATTCCGGGGGACCAAGAGACCCAGTACTTC. The encoded protein is CAIPGDQETQYF. The whole variable domain, remainder taken from reference TRBV7-9 and TRBJ2-5, is DTGVSQNPRHKITKRGQNVTFRCDPISEHNRLYWYRQTLGQGPEFLTYFQNEAQLEKSRLLSDRFSAERPKGSFSTLEIQRTEQGDSAMYLCAIPGDQETQYFGPGTRLLVL.

Ten or more counts support this clonotype. This rearrangement joins TRBV5-1 to TRBJ1-2; D ambiguous. The CDR3 totals 12 residues. Germline V gene data show CDR1 as SGHRS and CDR2 as YFSETQ. The ends were cut back, 0 bases at V and 7 bases at J, with 7 bases in the middle. The CDR3 DNA reads as TGCGCCAGCAGCTTGGCCGCGAGTGGCTACACCTTC. Translated: CASSLAASGYTF.

This rearrangement joins TRBV20-1 to TRBJ1-6; D gene uncertain. This CDR3 is built from 13 residues. V lost 2 bases and J 16 bases, leaving 18 bases between the germline ends. Germline V lookup: CDR1 DFQATT, CDR2 SNEGSKA (reference sequence). The CDR3 loop reads CSARPRPGEGLHF. The CDR3 region has the DNA TGCAGTGCTAGACCTAGACCCGGTGAAGGACTCCACTTT.

This clonotype was seen many times. The gene calls are TRBV6-5 and TRBJ2-5; the D is unclear. The germline CDR1 and CDR2 sequences are MNHEY and SVGAGI. Trimming removed 2 bases from V and 5 bases from J, with 9 bases in between. The CDR3 is 13 amino acids. CDR3 in amino acids: CASSYHDRETQYF. CDR3 bases: TGTGCCAGCAGTTACCACGATCGGGAGACCCAGTACTTC.

Notes on this clonotype: At one boundary the junction diverges from the germline segment, which might be a read error. The gene calls are TRBV12-3 or TRBV12-4 and TRBJ2-7; 14 bases match TRBD2. The CDR3 runs 12 residues. CDR3 nucleotides: TGTGCCAGCAGTCCACTGGGACTAGCGGGGGAGTTC. Translated, it gives CASSPLGLAGEF.

The sample holds many counts of this clonotype. The chain employs TRBV7-8 and TRBJ2-3, with D maybe TRBD1 (6 bases). Trimming took off 2 bases at V and 9 bases at J, with 18 bases between the two ends. The CDR3 extends over 15 amino acids. CDR1 is SGHVS, CDR2 FQNEAQ, per germline. As DNA, the CDR3 is TGTGCCAGCAGCTTACATTTGGGGGCAGAAGGAACGCAGTATTTT. It is translated as CASSLHLGAEGTQYF.

V usage is TRBV6-5 and J usage is TRBJ2-3, with 7 nucleotides matching TRBD2. Germline values: CDR1 MNHEY, CDR2 SVGAGI. V lost 4 bases to trimming and J lost 4 bases; unmatched junction nucleotides: 5. The CDR3 runs 14 residues. The DNA for the CDR3 is TGTGCCAGCAGTTTACGGGAGGCAGCAGATACGCAGTATTTT. This encodes CASSLREAADTQYF.

The V gene is TRBV20-1, the J gene TRBJ2-2; perhaps D is TRBD1 or TRBD2 (6 bases each). CDR1 and CDR2 from the germline V gene are DFQATT and SNEGSKA (reference sequence). This CDR3 is 14 amino acids long. V was shortened by 6 bases and J by 5 bases, with 16 bases between the two germline ends. The CDR3 loop reads CSASRGPTTGELFF. The CDR3 DNA reads as TGCAGTGCGTCCCGGGGGCCCACAACCGGGGAGCTGTTTTTT.

This clonotype was seen only a few times. The V and J genes are TRBV4-1 and TRBJ2-7; TRBD2 matches at 12 bases. Germline CDR1 MGHRA, CDR2 YSYEKL. The CDR3 length is 16 residues. V lost 2 bases, J lost 3 bases, and 5 bases stayed unmatched. As DNA, the CDR3 is TGCGCCAGCAGCCAACTAGCGGGAGGGCCCCTCTACGAGCAGTACTTC. Translating gives CASSQLAGGPLYEQYF.